The 18 T cell receptor beta chains listed next were all sequenced from one sample in a study of T cell responses to AZD1222 COVID-19 vaccine. Libraries were prepared by immunoSEQ multiplex PCR; TCRdb keeps only in-frame clonotypes and omits some of them. The sample records around 150,000 clones, 92% being singletons. This specimen was peripheral blood, taken on day 0 of MenACWY control vaccination. These receptors all stem from an adult in good health.

J is TRBJ2-2 and V is TRBV3-1 (or the pseudogene TRBV3-2), with D perhaps matching TRBD2 (7 bases). This CDR3 spans 17 amino acids. Germline values: CDR1 LGHDT, CDR2 YNNKEL (reference sequence). With 1 base removed from V and 0 bases from J, the gap between germline ends came to 12 bases. The CDR3 DNA is TGTGCCAGCAGCCAAGTACGGGGGGCCTCGAACACCGGGGAGCTGTTTTTT. This gives the protein CASSQVRGASNTGELFF.

This chain uses TRBV5-1 with TRBJ2-3; 7 bases fit TRBD2. CDR3 length equals 14 residues. The junction had 4 bases not matched to a gene; V was cut back by 5 bases and J by 1 base. Germline CDR1 reads SGHRS; CDR2 reads YFSETQ. CDR3 nucleotides: TGCGCCAGCAGGGCTAGCGGACGCACAGATACGCAGTATTTT. Its protein product is CASRASGRTDTQYF.

The chain employs TRBV28 and TRBJ2-7; D gene uncertain. The germline V and J ends were trimmed by 5 bases and 6 bases, with 11 bases remaining between them. Germline CDR1 MDHEN, CDR2 SYDVKM. This CDR3 region has 12 residues. The chain's CDR3 is CASSRAAAEQYF. The CDR3 DNA reads TGTGCCAGCAGTCGGGCTGCTGCCGAGCAGTACTTC.

The rearrangement links TRBV29-1 to TRBJ1-2, with TRBD1 as a possible D gene (5 bases). Deletions cut 3 bases from V and 8 bases from J, with 19 bases between. The CDR3 runs to 14 residues. CDR1 and CDR2 (germline): SQVTM, ANQGSEA. The CDR3 here is CSVEGVFGLGGYTF. The DNA for the CDR3 is TGCAGCGTTGAGGGGGTTTTCGGGTTGGGAGGCTACACCTTC.

The V gene is TRBV19, the J gene TRBJ1-6; D unclear. Trimming shortened V by 3 bases and J by 6 bases, and 15 bases separated the two germline ends. CDR1 is LNHDA, CDR2 SQIVND, per germline (reference sequence). The CDR3 runs 16 residues. The CDR3 sequence: CASSIMKGMGNSPLHF. The CDR3 nucleotides are TGTGCCAGTAGTATTATGAAGGGAATGGGTAATTCACCCCTCCACTTT.

The gene calls are TRBV4-2 and TRBJ1-1; TRBD1 might be the D (5 bases). The CDR3 sequence is 14 residues long. Germline CDR1 reads LGHNA; CDR2 reads YNFKEQ. V was cut by 4 bases and J by 5 bases, with 14 bases left in between. CDR3 in amino acids: CASSPSRGRTEAFF. In DNA form, the CDR3 reads TGTGCCAGCAGCCCAAGTCGGGGGAGGACTGAAGCTTTCTTT.

The V and J genes are TRBV27 and TRBJ2-3; 7 positions match TRBD2. Unmatched junction bases numbered 5, after V lost 5 bases and J lost 9 bases. Germline-derived CDR1 and CDR2 are MNHEY and SMNVEV (reference sequence). The CDR3 length is 12 residues. The CDR3 is CASSQGAGTQYF. CDR3 nucleotide sequence: TGTGCCAGCAGTCAAGGAGCGGGGACGCAGTATTTT.

J is TRBJ1-1 and V is TRBV27; D is uncertain. Germline CDR1 and CDR2: MNHEY and SMNVEV (reference sequence). V lost 6 bases and J lost 0, with 8 bases in between. This CDR3 is 13 amino acids long. DNA of the CDR3: TGTGCCAGCAGAGAAAACTTGAACACTGAAGCTTTCTTT. Residues: CASRENLNTEAFF.

The gene calls are TRBV30 and TRBJ2-1; D unresolved. CDR1 is GTSNPN and CDR2 is SVGIG in the germline V gene (reference sequence). Between the trimmed V and J ends, which lost 0 bases and 5 bases, there was a span of 8 bases. The CDR3 is 13 residues long. The CDR3 coding sequence is TGTGCCTGGAGTGTGTACGTGAACAATGAGCAGTTCTTC. It is translated as CAWSVYVNNEQFF.

The V and J genes are TRBV19 and TRBJ1-3; D is ambiguous. Germline values: CDR1 LNHDA, CDR2 SQIVND (reference sequence). Trimming took 7 bases from V and 4 from J, leaving 11 bases between them. This CDR3 comprises 13 residues. The CDR3: CASTSDAGNTIYF. The CDR3 nucleotides are TGTGCCAGTACCTCGGATGCCGGAAACACCATATATTTT.

J is TRBJ1-5 and V is TRBV7-2; D gene unclear. This CDR3 has 15 residues. In germline, CDR1 is SGHTA, CDR2 FQGNSA. V lost 1 base and J lost 1, with 8 bases in between. Written as DNA, the CDR3 is TGTGCCAGCAGCTTAGGGGTGACGAGCAATCAGCCCCAGCATTTT. It is translated as CASSLGVTSNQPQHF.

The chain links TRBV7-2 to TRBJ2-7; TRBD2 aligns across 7 bases. This CDR3 is 14 amino acids long. The germline gives CDR1 SGHTA, CDR2 FQGNSA. V was pared by 3 bases and J by 7 bases, with 9 bases of the junction left unmatched. The CDR3 is CASSLTGGPKEQYF. The DNA of the CDR3 is TGTGCCAGCAGCTTGACGGGAGGCCCCAAGGAGCAGTACTTC.

V and J are TRBV19 and TRBJ2-3; D is undetermined. V lost 5 bases, J lost 8 bases, and 14 bases lay in between. The CDR3 sequence is 13 residues long. The V gene's germline CDR1 is LNHDA and CDR2 SQIVND (reference sequence). CDR3 in DNA: TGTGCCAGTAGTCCTTCTACTCTTGGTACGCAGTATTTT. Its translation: CASSPSTLGTQYF. Full variable domain (rest looked up from reference TRBV19 and TRBJ2-3): DGGITQSPKYLFRKEGQNVTLSCEQNLNHDAMYWYRQDPGQGLRLIYYSQIVNDFQKGDIAEGYSVSREKKESFPLTVTSAQKNPTAFYLCASSPSTLGTQYFGPGTRLTVL.

V usage is TRBV27 and J usage is TRBJ2-7; weak D call: TRBD2 (5 bases). The germline V gene encodes CDR1 MNHEY and CDR2 SMNVEV (reference sequence). The CDR3 runs 14 residues. V was trimmed by 3 bases and J by 2 bases, leaving 11 bases between them. CDR3 region: CASSFSGSPYEQYF. The CDR3 region has the DNA TGTGCCAGCAGTTTTTCTGGGAGCCCCTACGAGCAGTACTTC.

For the CDR3, the DNA is TGTGCCAGCAGCGTAGGGGAGCGGTCCTACACCGGGGAGCTGTTTTTT. Translation gives CASSVGERSYTGELFF. This rearrangement joins TRBV9 to TRBJ2-2; the D gene is possibly TRBD2 (5 bases). Trimming removed 0 bases from V and 3 bases from J, with 12 bases in between. The germline V gene encodes CDR1 SGDLS and CDR2 YYNGEE. This CDR3 has 16 amino acids.

In the case of this clone: This sample also contains other DNA sequences that code for the same CDR3. The V and J genes are TRBV3-1 (or the pseudogene TRBV3-2) and TRBJ1-1, with 7 positions matching TRBD1. The germline CDR1 and CDR2 sequences are LGHDT and YNNKEL (reference sequence). With 3 bases clipped from V and 8 bases from J, the junction kept 3 bases outside the gene matches. This CDR3 is built from 12 residues. DNA for the CDR3: TGTGCCAGCAGCCAGACAGGGCTCGAAGCTTTCTTT. It codes for CASSQTGLEAFF.

The chain combines TRBV19 with TRBJ1-5; the D gene is possibly TRBD1 (6 bases). The CDR3 extends over 15 amino acids. Germline V lookup: CDR1 LNHDA, CDR2 SQIVND (reference sequence). The V and J ends lost 6 bases and 0 bases respectively, with 12 bases between them. CDR3 coding DNA: TGTGCCAGTAGCCAGACAGGAATTAGCAATCAGCCCCAGCATTTT. Residues: CASSQTGISNQPQHF.

The chain links TRBV7-3 to TRBJ1-1; D call uncertain. The CDR3 extends over 14 amino acids. The germline V gene encodes CDR1 SGHTA and CDR2 FQGTGA. Trimming removed 2 bases from V and 0 bases from J, with 7 bases in between. CDR3 DNA: TGTGCCAGCAGCTTATCTGGTTTGAACACTGAAGCTTTCTTT. As protein: CASSLSGLNTEAFF.